The source of this TCR beta chain is a study of shared T cell receptors in the human thymus. TCRdb's copy holds only in-frame clones and misses some; the assay was immunoSEQ multiplex PCR. The sample has approximately 490,000 clones, approximately 78% seen once; the top ten hold more than 0.01%. Germline CDR1 is MNHNS and CDR2 is SASEGT. The CDR3 runs to 12 residues. V was clipped by 1 base and J by 4 bases, with 5 bases between them. In addition, the sample was reused for a study of human thymus T cells.

Source material: thymocytes. The sequence was collected from a boy under two years old with a congenital heart defect. The chain carries TRBV6-1 and TRBJ2-7; D not resolved. Here the CDR3 DNA reads TGTGCCAGCAGTGAAGGACTTTACGAGCAGTACTTC. Translating it yields CASSEGLYEQYF.